The 31 T cell receptor beta chains reported below all come from one sample, sequenced in a study of blood T cells in healthy people across ages. Primers used in a second PCR of about 7 to 12 cycles were a sample-barcoded 5' primer and a J-beta primer mix. A single record per CDR3 protein comes from TCRdb applying MiXCR to the 5' RACE reads. The profile shows roughly 800,000 distinct CDR3 sequences, roughly 60% of them singletons. The sequenced sample was blood. Receptors originate from a man aged 25 to 45 in good health.

The V call is TRBV7-2, the J call TRBJ1-2; D gene ambiguous. This CDR3 contains 15 residues. Germline CDR1 reads SGHTA; CDR2 reads FQGNSA. V shed 5 bases and J shed 8 bases, with 21 bases lying between them. The CDR3 DNA reads as TGTGCCAGCAGCCCGCCAAACCTACGAGGCAGAGGCTACACCTTC. It encodes CASSPPNLRGRGYTF.

This sequence joins TRBV24-1 and TRBJ2-1; D ambiguous. V was shortened by 0 bases and J by 8 bases, with 7 bases between the two germline ends. The V gene's germline CDR1 is KGHDR and CDR2 SFDVKD. The CDR3 spans 13 residues. The CDR3 sequence is CATSDLQQDEQFF. CDR3 DNA sequence: TGTGCCACCAGTGATTTGCAGCAGGATGAGCAGTTCTTC.

There are a few counts of this clonotype. The genes are TRBV4-2 and TRBJ2-7; no firm D call. The CDR3 totals 15 residues. Trimming removed 2 bases from V and 0 bases from J, with 11 bases in between. Germline values: CDR1 LGHNA, CDR2 YNFKEQ. The CDR3 nucleotides are TGTGCCAGCAGCCAATCCCGAATAATCTCCTACGAGCAGTACTTC. This sequence encodes CASSQSRIISYEQYF.

The chain has TRBV7-2 and TRBJ1-2; no clear D. Germline V gene sequence: CDR1 SGHTA, CDR2 FQGNSA. The CDR3 covers 15 residues. The ends were cut back, 1 base at V and 1 base at J, with 10 bases in the middle. The CDR3: CASSLVRQSNYGYTF. CDR3 coding DNA: TGTGCCAGCAGCTTAGTGAGGCAGAGTAACTATGGCTACACCTTC.

The rearrangement joins TRBV11-2 to TRBJ2-7; 9 nucleotides line up with TRBD2. J gave up 3 bases and V 5 bases, and 8 bases lay outside the gene matches. The V gene's germline CDR1 is SGHAT and CDR2 FQNNGV. The CDR3 has 15 amino acids. CDR3 in DNA: TGTGCCAGCAGCCTCGGACTAGCGACTTACTACGAGCAGTACTTC. This translates into CASSLGLATYYEQYF.

The rearrangement uses TRBV20-1 and TRBJ2-7; D perhaps matches TRBD2 (6 bases). Germline V gene lookup returns CDR1 DFQATT and CDR2 SNEGSKA (reference sequence). CDR3 length: 11 residues. The ends were cut back, 8 bases at V and 4 bases at J, with 12 bases in the middle. In nucleotides, the CDR3 is TGCAGTAGGAGCGGGCCTTACGAGCAGTACTTC. Amino acids: CSRSGPYEQYF.

This clonotype was seen a few times. This rearrangement joins TRBV6-5 to TRBJ2-1; D may be TRBD1 or TRBD2 (6 bases each). CDR1 and CDR2 (germline): MNHEY, SVGAGI. The CDR3 is made up of 15 amino acids. V lost 6 bases and J lost 9, with 21 bases in between. DNA of the CDR3: TGTGCCAGCAGAGAAATATGGGGGGCGCGGTTTGAGCAGTTCTTC. This encodes CASREIWGARFEQFF.

This clonotype was observed a handful of times. The chain recombines TRBV12-3 or TRBV12-4 with TRBJ2-3; D not resolved. Trimming pared 3 bases from V and 6 bases from J, leaving 7 bases between. The CDR3 covers 12 residues. In DNA, the CDR3 is TGTGCCAGCAGTTTTGCCAGGGATACGCAGTATTTT. It codes for CASSFARDTQYF.

The rearrangement uses TRBV7-2 and TRBJ1-2; TRBD1 matches at 7 bases. This CDR3 is 15 amino acids long. V lost 5 bases to trimming and J lost 3 bases; unmatched junction nucleotides: 9. From germline, CDR1 is SGHTA and CDR2 FQGNSA. The CDR3 DNA is TGTGCCAGCAGCCCACAGACAGGGACCGACTATGGCTACACCTTC. This translates into CASSPQTGTDYGYTF.

This clonotype has a single count. This rearrangement joins TRBV29-1 to TRBJ2-2; D not resolved. The ends were cut back, 6 bases at V and 5 bases at J, with 7 bases in the middle. Germline V CDR1 and CDR2: SQVTM, ANQGSEA. This CDR3 region has 11 residues. The chain's CDR3 is CSVRQTGELFF. In DNA form, the CDR3 reads TGCAGCGTCCGCCAAACCGGGGAGCTGTTTTTT.

This clonotype was found a few times. The chain employs TRBV7-2 and TRBJ2-7; 14 nucleotides align to TRBD2. The CDR3 runs to 17 residues. The germline V gene has CDR1 SGHTA and CDR2 FQGNSA. The J segment lost 5 bases and the V segment lost 1 base, leaving 7 bases of the junction unmatched. In nucleotides, the CDR3 is TGTGCCAGCAGCTTAGGGACTAGCGGGAGGACAGTCCACGAGCAGTACTTC. It encodes CASSLGTSGRTVHEQYF.

This clonotype was seen a handful of times. CDR3 sequence reads: CASSPQGIGTDTQYF. CDR3 nucleotides: TGTGCCAGCAGTCCACAGGGAATAGGCACAGATACGCAGTATTTT. The chain links TRBV6-1 to TRBJ2-3; possible D gene TRBD1, 6 bases. The CDR3 has 15 residues. CDR1 MNHNS and CDR2 SASEGT come from the germline V gene. Trimming left V 5 bases short and J 1 base short, with 13 bases between.

The V and J genes are TRBV7-2 and TRBJ1-2; possible D gene TRBD1, 6 bases. This CDR3 is built from 17 residues. The V end lost 5 bases, the J end lost 7 bases, and 26 bases lay between the germline ends. The germline CDR1 and CDR2 sequences are SGHTA and FQGNSA. CDR3 coding DNA: TGTGCCAGCAGCCCAACTTCCATCCGACAGGCACTCGGTGGCTACACCTTC. It is translated as CASSPTSIRQALGGYTF.

This chain connects TRBV28 to TRBJ2-3; D is unresolved. There are 11 residues in the CDR3. CDR1 and CDR2 from the germline V gene are MDHEN and SYDVKM. V shed 5 bases and J shed 6 bases, with 6 bases lying between them. CDR3 DNA: TGTGCCAGCAGTGCCCCGGATACGCAGTATTTT. It encodes CASSAPDTQYF.

This clonotype has just one count. The V call is TRBV6-5, the J call TRBJ1-1, with a weak D call TRBD1 (5 bases). CDR3 length equals 14 residues. The germline CDR1 and CDR2 sequences are MNHEY and SVGAGI. V lost 3 bases, J lost 4 bases, and 12 bases lay in between. CDR3 region: CASSYVAGPTEAFF. In DNA, the CDR3 is TGTGCCAGCAGTTATGTGGCAGGGCCCACTGAAGCTTTCTTT.

This clonotype has more than one count but fewer than ten. This chain uses TRBV10-2 with TRBJ2-7; a possible D gene is TRBD2 (7 bases). The CDR3 is 12 residues long. Germline assignment: CDR1 WSHSY and CDR2 SAAADI. V was clipped by 4 bases and J by 6 bases, with 10 bases between them. In DNA, the CDR3 is TGCGCCAGCAGTGCTCGGGGGGCCGAGCAGTACTTC. Encoded protein: CASSARGAEQYF.

This clonotype was picked up many times. A read error may explain this, as a much larger clone is one base away. The chain recombines TRBV20-1 with TRBJ2-5, with a possible D match to TRBD1 (6 bases). This CDR3 spans 13 amino acids. With 7 bases removed from V and 4 bases from J, the gap between germline ends came to 16 bases. The germline gives CDR1 DFQATT, CDR2 SNEGSKA (reference sequence). In nucleotides, the CDR3 is TGCAGTGTGAGGGGGTCAGGACGAGAGACCCAGTACTTC. Amino acid sequence: CSVRGSGRETQYF.

The DNA for the CDR3 is TGTGCCAGCAGCTTAGAGTTCAACTTAGCTAGCGGGAAATACTATGAGCAGTTCTTC. This sequence encodes CASSLEFNLASGKYYEQFF. The rearrangement links TRBV11-2 to TRBJ2-1; 9 bases agree with TRBD2. Germline CDR1 SGHAT, CDR2 FQNNGV. Trimming at V came to 0 bases and at J to 8 bases, leaving 17 bases not matched to a gene. The CDR3 is made up of 19 amino acids.

This chain links TRBV20-1 with TRBJ2-7; a weak D match, TRBD1 (6 bases). CDR1 is DFQATT, CDR2 SNEGSKA, per germline (reference sequence). The CDR3 consists of 12 residues. The germline V and J ends were trimmed by 5 bases and 5 bases, with 13 bases remaining between them. DNA for the CDR3: TGCAGTGCTCTAATACAGGGTAACGAGCAGTACTTC. As protein: CSALIQGNEQYF.

The chain has TRBV7-3 and TRBJ2-7, with D possibly TRBD2 on 6 matching bases. The CDR3 sequence is 15 residues long. The V gene lost 1 base and the J gene lost 3 bases, with 13 bases spanning the gap. The V gene's germline CDR1 is SGHTA and CDR2 FQGTGA. Here the CDR3 reads CASSLRGGFNYEQYF. CDR3 DNA: TGTGCCAGCAGCTTAAGGGGAGGTTTTAACTACGAGCAGTACTTC.

This rearrangement joins TRBV11-1 to TRBJ2-7; 7 bases align to TRBD1. The trim removed 5 bases at V and 6 bases at J, leaving 10 bases unmatched. CDR1 is SGHAT and CDR2 is FQDESV in the germline V gene (reference sequence). CDR3 length equals 14 residues. CDR3 nucleotides: TGTGCCAGCAGCCGGACAGGCAATAAAGGCGAGCAGTACTTC. Translation gives CASSRTGNKGEQYF.

V gene TRBV28 combines with J gene TRBJ2-7, with 10 bases identical to TRBD2. The closer fit of TRBJ2-5 to the DNA end suggests the J call may be wrong. The CDR3 extends over 16 amino acids. Germline loops: CDR1 MDHEN, CDR2 SYDVKM. CDR3: CASSSAASGREETQYF. The DNA for the CDR3 is TGTGCCAGCAGCTCCGCCGCTAGCGGGAGAGAAGAGACCCAGTACTTC.

This chain connects TRBV7-2 to TRBJ1-1; D ambiguous. This CDR3 has 14 residues. Per the germline V gene, CDR1 is SGHTA and CDR2 is FQGNSA. V was pared by 5 bases and J by 5 bases, with 15 bases between. This CDR3 reads CASSKSLGSTEAFF. In DNA, the CDR3 is TGTGCCAGCAGCAAAAGTTTGGGGAGTACTGAAGCTTTCTTT.

This clonotype was detected a few times. V is TRBV6-6 and J is TRBJ1-2; perhaps TRBD1 as D (6 bases). This CDR3 spans 13 amino acids. The V end was cut by 6 bases, the J end by 4 bases, with 12 bases between. CDR1 and CDR2 from the germline V gene are MNHNY and SVGAGI (reference sequence). CDR3 nucleotide sequence: TGTGCCAGCAGATGGACGGGGGCCTATGGCTACACCTTC. This gives the protein CASRWTGAYGYTF.

The V gene is TRBV20-1, the J gene TRBJ2-5; 13 bases fit TRBD2. The V and J ends lost 6 bases and 4 bases, in that order; junction bases with no gene match: 11. The CDR3 sequence is 16 residues long. Per germline, CDR1 DFQATT and CDR2 SNEGSKA (reference sequence). The DNA for the CDR3 is TGCAGTGCACTCTTGGACGGGACTAGCGGGGTAGAGACCCAGTACTTC. Residues: CSALLDGTSGVETQYF.

This clonotype was observed once. The chain uses TRBV6-6 and TRBJ2-5; TRBD1 agrees at 8 bases. Germline V lookup: CDR1 MNHNY, CDR2 SVGAGI (reference sequence). CDR3 length equals 15 residues. Trimming removed 2 bases from V and 3 bases from J; junction bases left unmatched: 5. DNA of the CDR3: TGTGCCAGCAGTTACCCACAGGGGGTAGAAGAGACCCAGTACTTC. Translation: CASSYPQGVEETQYF.

This clonotype was seen a few times. The V call is TRBV20-1, the J call TRBJ2-7, with D possibly matching TRBD2 (5 bases). From germline, CDR1 is DFQATT and CDR2 SNEGSKA (reference sequence). The CDR3 is 12 amino acids. V gave up 3 bases and J gave up 3 bases, with 9 bases separating them. The CDR3 DNA sequence: TGCAGTGCTAGTACCCGGGGCTACGAGCAGTACTTC. Residues: CSASTRGYEQYF.

V usage is TRBV12-3 or TRBV12-4 and J usage is TRBJ2-3, with D possibly being TRBD1 (5 bases). Trimming took 0 bases from V and 4 from J, leaving 11 bases between them. CDR3 length: 15 residues. This chain's CDR3 is CASSLALGDADTQYF. For the CDR3, the DNA is TGTGCCAGCAGTTTAGCCTTAGGGGATGCAGATACGCAGTATTTT.

The chain combines TRBV7-9 with TRBJ2-1; D remains unclear. The ends were cut back, 8 bases at V and 7 bases at J, with 6 bases in the middle. The CDR3 is 10 residues long. Germline V lookup: CDR1 SEHNR, CDR2 FQNEAQ (reference sequence). In DNA, the CDR3 is TGTGCCAGCGAGGAGAATGAGCAGTTCTTC. Translation gives CASEENEQFF.

V and J are TRBV30 and TRBJ2-5; no clear D gene. Gene TRBJ2-4 matches the end of the DNA better, so the J call may be wrong. The CDR3 has 14 residues. Germline V CDR1 and CDR2: GTSNPN, SVGIG (reference sequence). The CDR3 is CAWSTTGFKDIQYF. The CDR3 DNA is TGTGCCTGGAGTACGACTGGGTTTAAGGACATTCAGTACTTC.

The chain recombines TRBV10-3 with TRBJ2-5; unclear D gene. The CDR3 runs 11 residues. Germline V CDR1 and CDR2: ENHRY, SYGVKD. V was trimmed by 4 bases and J by 5 bases, leaving 5 bases between them. DNA for the CDR3: TGTGCCATCAGTGGTGGGGAGACCCAGTACTTC. This codes for CAISGGETQYF.